Listed below are T cell receptor beta chains from one sample, sequenced in a study of blood T cell repertoires in COVID-19. The protocol was immunoSEQ multiplex PCR, while the TCRdb copy is restricted to in-frame clones and leaves out a portion. The table lists around 200,000 clones, about 80% of them singletons. Material: peripheral blood. The source is a human donor in a cohort sampled during active COVID-19. CDR3s include the opening cysteine and the closing phenylalanine or tryptophan. The D gene is left open where the match is weak. The listing skips clone size in some rows; elsewhere it reads once, few, many or a size class.

d_call,j_call,clone_size,v_call,cdr3_length,cdr3_nt,cdr3_aa
-,TRBJ2-3,-,TRBV3-1/TRBV3-2,17,TGTGCCAGCAGCCCCTATACGACTACAGAAGGAACAGATACGCAGTATTTT,CASSPYTTTEGTDTQYF
TRBD2,TRBJ2-7,-,TRBV14,14,TGTGCCAGCGCTCAGCGGGGGGAGACCTACGAGCAGTACTTC,CASAQRGETYEQYF
TRBD1,TRBJ1-2,-,TRBV9,12,TGTGCCAGCAGCGGCGACAGGGTTGGCTACACCTTC,CASSGDRVGYTF
TRBD2,TRBJ2-7,-,TRBV11-2,15,TGTGCCAGCAGCATGCTGAGCGGACTAGCCTACGAGCAGTACTTC,CASSMLSGLAYEQYF
-,TRBJ2-5,-,TRBV11-2,16,TGTGCCAGCAGCTTAATAAGGGCGGAGGTAGGGGAGACCCAGTACTTC,CASSLIRAEVGETQYF
TRBD1,TRBJ1-2,-,TRBV7-6,15,TGTGCCAGCAGCGCCTCGACAGGGAGTAAGAGTGGCTACACCTTC,CASSASTGSKSGYTF
-,TRBJ1-3,-,TRBV5-1,15,TGCGCCAGCAGCTTGTTCGGTGACTCTGGAAACACCATATATTTT,CASSLFGDSGNTIYF
-,TRBJ1-2,few,TRBV4-1,13,TGCGCCAGCAGCCAAGTAGGGGTCGGCCACCCGGGCTTC,CASSQVGVGHPGF
-,TRBJ1-2,-,TRBV6-6,15,TGTGCCAGCAGTAACCAGGACGGGGGGACGGGTGGCTACACCTTC,CASSNQDGGTGGYTF
TRBD1,TRBJ1-5,-,TRBV7-8,17,TGTGCCAGCAGCTTAGTCGGGGGACAGGAATTCAATCAGCCCCAGCATTTT,CASSLVGGQEFNQPQHF
TRBD2,TRBJ2-5,-,TRBV19,16,TGTGCCAGTAGTCCTCAAAGCGGGGGCCCCCAAGAGACCCAGTACTTC,CASSPQSGGPQETQYF
TRBD1,TRBJ1-2,few,TRBV29-1,14,TGCAGCGTTGGCGCTCGGGACAGGGGGATTGGCTACACCTTC,CSVGARDRGIGYTF
-,TRBJ2-1,many,TRBV10-3,11,TGTGCCATCAGTGTCGGTAATGAGCAGTTCTTC,CAISVGNEQFF
-,TRBJ1-4,-,TRBV7-8,14,TGTGCCAGCAGCTTAGGCCCTCGAGTGTACGGGTTGTTTTTT,CASSLGPRVYGLFF
-,TRBJ2-1,-,TRBV3-1/TRBV3-2,13,TGTGCCAGCAGCCAAAGCTTGAACAATGAGCAGTTCTTC,CASSQSLNNEQFF
-,TRBJ1-1,-,TRBV9,15,TGTGCCAGCAGCCTGGACCACAGGGTCGGGGCTGAAGCTTTCTTT,CASSLDHRVGAEAFF
-,TRBJ2-4,few,TRBV19,15,TGTGCCAGTAGTATAGTTCCAGTAGCCAAAAACATTCAGTACTTC,CASSIVPVAKNIQYF
TRBD1,TRBJ1-1,-,TRBV19,15,TGTGCCAGTAGTCCCCACAGGGGGTCCTACACTGAAGCTTTCTTT,CASSPHRGSYTEAFF
TRBD1,TRBJ2-2,-,TRBV30,16,TGTGCCTGGAGCCTGACAGGGGGGGCCCTTGCCGGGGAGCTGTTTTTT,CAWSLTGGALAGELFF
TRBD2,TRBJ2-2,-,TRBV9,14,TGTGCCAGCAGTGCAGGACTAGCAACCGGGGAGCTGTTTTTT,CASSAGLATGELFF
-,TRBJ2-1,-,TRBV24-1,10,TGTGCCACCAGTGCACGGACACAGTTCTTC,CATSARTQFF
-,TRBJ1-2,once,TRBV28,14,TGTGCCAGCAGTTTCCTTCCAGGGGACTATGGCTACACCTTC,CASSFLPGDYGYTF
-,TRBJ2-2,-,TRBV7-3,12,TGTGCCAGCAGCTCCAGCACCGGGGAGCTGTTTTTT,CASSSSTGELFF
TRBD2,TRBJ2-1,-,TRBV7-4,16,TGTGCCAGCAGCTCAACTGGGGGACTAGCGGTGTGTGAGCAGTTCTTC,CASSSTGGLAVCEQFF
-,TRBJ2-1,once,TRBV4-2,13,TGTGCCAGCAGCCAACCACAGGGCTATGAGCAGTTCTTC,CASSQPQGYEQFF
-,TRBJ2-1,few,TRBV15,16,TGTGCCACCAGCAGAGCTGGAGACCTGGGCTACAATGAGCAGTTCTTC,CATSRAGDLGYNEQFF
-,TRBJ1-2,-,TRBV5-4,16,TGTGCCAGCAGCTCGGACACCCGATTTACTAACTATGGCTACACCTTC,CASSSDTRFTNYGYTF
-,TRBJ2-2,-,TRBV19,14,TGTGCCAGTAGCGGGGGTTTAGTTCCCGGGGAGCTGTTTTTT,CASSGGLVPGELFF
TRBD1,TRBJ1-2,-,TRBV14,14,TGTGCCAGCAGCCAATACAGGGGGCTGGTAGGCTACACCTTC,CASSQYRGLVGYTF
-,TRBJ2-2,-,TRBV24-1,16,TGTGCCACCAGTGATTCCCGAGTCTCCCCGGGCGGGGAGCTGTTTTTT,CATSDSRVSPGGELFF
-,TRBJ1-2,-,TRBV7-2,12,TGTGCCAGCCTACTGTATCCCTATGGCTACACCTTC,CASLLYPYGYTF
-,TRBJ2-1,-,TRBV7-3,17,TGTGCCAGCAGCTTAACGGGCGGGGAAAGCTCCTACAATGAGCAGTTCTTC,CASSLTGGESSYNEQFF
TRBD2,TRBJ2-1,once,TRBV6-5,13,TGTGCCAGCAGGCTAGCGGGATACAATGAGCAGTTCTTC,CASRLAGYNEQFF
-,TRBJ2-7,-,TRBV20-1,11,TGCAGTGCTAGAGCAGGGTACGAGCAGTACTTC,CSARAGYEQYF
-,TRBJ2-7,-,TRBV18,14,TGTGCCAGCTCACCAGGGTTAGGGGAATACGAGCAGTACTTC,CASSPGLGEYEQYF
TRBD2,TRBJ2-3,-,TRBV4-2,16,TGTGCCAGCAGCCAACCGGGGACTAGCATGACAGATACGCAGTATTTT,CASSQPGTSMTDTQYF
-,TRBJ2-6,-,TRBV5-1,18,TGCGCCAGCAGCCAAGACGGTCAGGTGACCTCTGGGGCCAACGTCCTGACTTTC,CASSQDGQVTSGANVLTF
TRBD1,TRBJ1-2,-,TRBV2,15,TGTGCCAGCAGTGAAGAGCGGGGACAGGGATATGGCTACACCTTC,CASSEERGQGYGYTF
-,TRBJ2-5,-,TRBV5-1,14,TGCGCCAGCAGCTTGGGACAGGCACAAGAGACCCAGTACTTC,CASSLGQAQETQYF
-,TRBJ2-7,-,TRBV3-1/TRBV3-2,14,TGTGCCAGCAGCGAGGAGGGGTTATCCTACGAGCAGTACTTC,CASSEEGLSYEQYF
-,TRBJ1-5,-,TRBV19,13,TGTGCCAGTAGTCCGCAAAGGGGTCAGCCCCAGCATTTT,CASSPQRGQPQHF
-,TRBJ2-7,-,TRBV3-1/TRBV3-2,13,TGTGCCAGCAGCCAAGTAGCCGGAGGGGAGCAGTACTTC,CASSQVAGGEQYF
-,TRBJ2-6,-,TRBV13,15,TGTGCCAGCAGCAGAGACAGCTCTGGGGCCAACGTCCTGACTTTC,CASSRDSSGANVLTF
TRBD2,TRBJ2-5,-,TRBV3-1/TRBV3-2,18,TGTGCCAGCAGCCAAGAGATGGTAGCGCGGGGAGGGGAGGAGACCCAGTACTTC,CASSQEMVARGGEETQYF
-,TRBJ1-1,once,TRBV6-2/TRBV6-3,15,TGTGCCAGCAGTCCCGACAGAATCATGAACACTGAAGCTTTCTTT,CASSPDRIMNTEAFF
-,TRBJ1-5,-,TRBV4-1,15,TGCGCCAGCAGCCAAGATTGGCAGAACAATCAGCCCCAGCATTTT,CASSQDWQNNQPQHF
-,TRBJ2-1,-,TRBV6-5,11,TGTGCCAGCAGTTCTAGCGAGGAGCAGTTCTTC,CASSSSEEQFF
TRBD2,TRBJ2-7,-,TRBV9,13,TGTGCCAGCAGCTCATCGGGGGGTTACGAGCAGTACTTC,CASSSSGGYEQYF
-,TRBJ1-1,-,TRBV6-1,15,TGTGCCAGCAGTGAGGACTCGACGGTGAACACTGAAGCTTTCTTT,CASSEDSTVNTEAFF
TRBD1,TRBJ2-7,-,TRBV5-6,15,TGTGCCAGCAGCCCCAAGACAGGGGGCGGGTACGAGCAGTACTTC,CASSPKTGGGYEQYF
TRBD1,TRBJ1-2,-,TRBV27,15,TGTGCCAGCAGCCCGACAGGGTTGGGTAACTATGGCTACACCTTC,CASSPTGLGNYGYTF
-,TRBJ1-2,-,TRBV3-1/TRBV3-2,14,TGTGCCAGCAGCCCCCGGGGGGGCGTTTATGGCTACACCTTC,CASSPRGGVYGYTF
-,TRBJ2-7,-,TRBV5-1,14,TGCGCCAGCAGCTTTTCAGAGGGTGCCTACGAGCAGTACTTC,CASSFSEGAYEQYF
-,TRBJ1-2,-,TRBV20-1,11,TGCAGTGCCGAGAGGGGGTCTGGCTACACCTTC,CSAERGSGYTF
TRBD1,TRBJ1-4,-,TRBV29-1,13,TGCAGCGTTGGACAGGGGCAAAATGAAAAACTGTTTTTT,CSVGQGQNEKLFF
TRBD1,TRBJ2-5,-,TRBV3-1/TRBV3-2,16,TGTGCCAGCAGCCAAGCCAGGACAGGGGGCGGAGAGACCCAGTACTTC,CASSQARTGGGETQYF
-,TRBJ2-6,-,TRBV5-4,18,TGTGCCAGCAGCCCCGGTGGGGGCGGGGGCATTGGGGCCAACGTCCTGACTTTC,CASSPGGGGGIGANVLTF
TRBD1,TRBJ2-7,-,TRBV11-2,14,TGTGCCAGCAGCCAAAACAGGGGCCCCTACGAGCAGTACTTC,CASSQNRGPYEQYF
-,TRBJ1-1,-,TRBV19,15,TGTGCCAGTAGTATATCGGGAGGGGTGAACACTGAAGCTTTCTTT,CASSISGGVNTEAFF
-,TRBJ1-1,few,TRBV4-1,13,TGCGCCAGCAGCCAAGGTAGGGGCACTGAAGCTTTCTTT,CASSQGRGTEAFF